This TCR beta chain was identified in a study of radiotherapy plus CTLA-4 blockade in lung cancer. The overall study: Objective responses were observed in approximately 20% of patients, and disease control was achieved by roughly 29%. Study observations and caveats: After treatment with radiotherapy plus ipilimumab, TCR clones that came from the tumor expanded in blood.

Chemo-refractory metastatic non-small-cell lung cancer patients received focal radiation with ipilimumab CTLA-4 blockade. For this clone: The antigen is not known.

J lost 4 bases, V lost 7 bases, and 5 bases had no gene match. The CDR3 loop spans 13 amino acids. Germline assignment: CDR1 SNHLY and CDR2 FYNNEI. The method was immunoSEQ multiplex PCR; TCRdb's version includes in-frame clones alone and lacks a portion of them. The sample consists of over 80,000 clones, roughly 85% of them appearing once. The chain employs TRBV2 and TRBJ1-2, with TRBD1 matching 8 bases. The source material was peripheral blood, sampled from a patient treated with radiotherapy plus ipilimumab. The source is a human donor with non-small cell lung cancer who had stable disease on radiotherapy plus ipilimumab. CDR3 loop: CASKPGGIYGYTF. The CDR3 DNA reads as TGTGCCAGCAAGCCAGGGGGCATCTATGGCTACACCTTC.